This T cell receptor (beta chain) was sequenced in a study of blood T cell repertoires in COVID-19. For the study at large: Whether acute or convalescent, the COVID-19 samples came from the United States, Italy and Spain. In each case, the material was cDNA or gDNA derived from T cells, B-cell-depleted T cells, or PBMCs.

In the source study's methods: Amplifying reference gene primers gave estimates of nucleated cell counts. Profiling relied on immunoSEQ multiplex PCR, and the TCRdb table lists in-frame clones only, not all of them. Clone size and V and J calls were adopted from that table, with D and trimming inferred from the DNA. The table lists about 270,000 clones, about 89% of them singletons. The receptor was isolated from a man aged 40-50 years with active or convalescent COVID-19. Sequenced input: peripheral blood.

The DNA for the CDR3 is TGTGCCAGCAGTTTATCCAGGGCGACAGGGCAGTACTTC. Protein: CASSLSRATGQYF. The rearrangement links TRBV27 to TRBJ2-7, with a possible D match to TRBD1 (6 bases). The CDR3 sequence is 13 residues long. The germline CDR1 and CDR2 sequences are MNHEY and SMNVEV (reference sequence). V gave up 0 bases and J gave up 9 bases, with 12 bases separating them.